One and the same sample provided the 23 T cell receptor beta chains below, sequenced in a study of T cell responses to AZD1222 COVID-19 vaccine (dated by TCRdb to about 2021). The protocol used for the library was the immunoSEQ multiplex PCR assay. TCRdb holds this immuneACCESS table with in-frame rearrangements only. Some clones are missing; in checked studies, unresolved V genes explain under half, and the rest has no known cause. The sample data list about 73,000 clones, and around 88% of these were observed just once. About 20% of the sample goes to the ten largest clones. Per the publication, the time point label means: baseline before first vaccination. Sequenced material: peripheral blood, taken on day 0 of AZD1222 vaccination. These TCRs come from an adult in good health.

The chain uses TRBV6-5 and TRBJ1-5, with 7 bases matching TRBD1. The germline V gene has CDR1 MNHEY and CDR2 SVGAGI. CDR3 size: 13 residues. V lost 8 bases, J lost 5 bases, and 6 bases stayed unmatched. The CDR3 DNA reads TGTGCCAGCGGGGGACAGCGGTATCAGCCCCAGCATTTT. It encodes CASGGQRYQPQHF.

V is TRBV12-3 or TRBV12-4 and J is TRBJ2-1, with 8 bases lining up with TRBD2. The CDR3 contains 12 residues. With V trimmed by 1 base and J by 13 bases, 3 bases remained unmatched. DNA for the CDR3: TGTGCCAGCAGTTTAGAGGGACTAGTTCAGTTCTTC. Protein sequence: CASSLEGLVQFF.

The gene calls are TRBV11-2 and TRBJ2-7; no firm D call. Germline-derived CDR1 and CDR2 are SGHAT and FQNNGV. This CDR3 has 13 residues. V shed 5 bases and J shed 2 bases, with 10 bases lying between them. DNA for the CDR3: TGTGCCAGCAGCCTATCCTCGACCTACGAGCAGTACTTC. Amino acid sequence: CASSLSSTYEQYF. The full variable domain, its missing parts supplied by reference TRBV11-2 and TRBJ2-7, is EAGVAQSPRYKIIEKRQSVAFWCNPISGHATLYWYQQILGQGPKLLIQFQNNGVVDDSQLPKDRFSAERLKGVDSTLKIQPAKLEDSAVYLCASSLSSTYEQYFGPGTRLTVT.

CDR3 coding DNA: TGTGCCAGCAGGAACGCTGTTGAGCAGTACTTC. This codes for CASRNAVEQYF. This chain connects TRBV7-9 to TRBJ2-7; no reliable D call. Between the trimmed V and J ends, which lost 6 bases and 7 bases, there was a span of 10 bases. The CDR3 extends over 11 amino acids. Germline V gives CDR1 SEHNR, CDR2 FQNEAQ (reference sequence).

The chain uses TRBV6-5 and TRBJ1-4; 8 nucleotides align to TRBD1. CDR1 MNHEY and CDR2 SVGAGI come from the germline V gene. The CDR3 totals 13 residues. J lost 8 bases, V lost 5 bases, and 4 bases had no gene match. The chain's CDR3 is CASSTDREEKLFF. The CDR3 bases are TGTGCCAGCAGTACGGACAGGGAAGAAAAACTGTTTTTT.

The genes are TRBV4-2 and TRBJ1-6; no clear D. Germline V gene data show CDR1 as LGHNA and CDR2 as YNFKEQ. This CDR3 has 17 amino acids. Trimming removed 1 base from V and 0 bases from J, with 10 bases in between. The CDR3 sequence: CASSQVAASSYNSPLHF. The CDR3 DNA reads TGTGCCAGCAGCCAAGTTGCAGCGAGCTCCTATAATTCACCCCTCCACTTT.

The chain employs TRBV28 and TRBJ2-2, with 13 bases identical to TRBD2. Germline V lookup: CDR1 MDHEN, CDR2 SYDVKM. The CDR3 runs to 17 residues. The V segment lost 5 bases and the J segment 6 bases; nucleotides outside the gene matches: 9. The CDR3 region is CASSVGLAGVSPGELFF. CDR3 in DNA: TGTGCCAGCAGTGTCGGACTAGCGGGAGTTTCCCCCGGGGAGCTGTTTTTT.

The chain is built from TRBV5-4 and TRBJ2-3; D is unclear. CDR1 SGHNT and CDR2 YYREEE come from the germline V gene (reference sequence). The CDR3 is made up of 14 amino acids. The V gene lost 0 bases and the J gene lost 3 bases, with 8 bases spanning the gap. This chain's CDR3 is CASSLGQVTDTQYF. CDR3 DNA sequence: TGTGCCAGCAGCTTGGGGCAGGTAACAGATACGCAGTATTTT.

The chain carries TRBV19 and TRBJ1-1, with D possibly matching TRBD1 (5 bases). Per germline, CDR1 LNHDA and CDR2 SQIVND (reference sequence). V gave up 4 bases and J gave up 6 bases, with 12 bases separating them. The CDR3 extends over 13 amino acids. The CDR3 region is CASSTGRVPEAFF. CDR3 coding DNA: TGTGCCAGTAGTACTGGCAGGGTTCCTGAAGCTTTCTTT.

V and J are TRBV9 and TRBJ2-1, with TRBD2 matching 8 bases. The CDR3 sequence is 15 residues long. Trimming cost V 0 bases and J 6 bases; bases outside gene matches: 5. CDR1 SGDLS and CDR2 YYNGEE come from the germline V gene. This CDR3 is CASSVGAGAPNEQFF. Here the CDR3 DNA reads TGTGCCAGCAGCGTAGGAGCGGGGGCTCCCAATGAGCAGTTCTTC.

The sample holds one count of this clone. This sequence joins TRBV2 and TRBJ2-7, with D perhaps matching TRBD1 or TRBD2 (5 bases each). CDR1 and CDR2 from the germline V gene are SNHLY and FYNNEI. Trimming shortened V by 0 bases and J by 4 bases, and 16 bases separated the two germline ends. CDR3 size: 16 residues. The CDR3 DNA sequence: TGTGCCAGCAGTGAAGCACCGGGGCTCTCCCTGTACGAGCAGTACTTC. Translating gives CASSEAPGLSLYEQYF.

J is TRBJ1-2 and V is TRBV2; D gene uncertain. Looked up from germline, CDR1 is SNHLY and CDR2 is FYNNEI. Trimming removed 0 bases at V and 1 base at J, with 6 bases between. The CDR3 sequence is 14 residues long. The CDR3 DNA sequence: TGTGCCAGCAGTGAAGCGCTTGGTAACTATGGCTACACCTTC. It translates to CASSEALGNYGYTF.

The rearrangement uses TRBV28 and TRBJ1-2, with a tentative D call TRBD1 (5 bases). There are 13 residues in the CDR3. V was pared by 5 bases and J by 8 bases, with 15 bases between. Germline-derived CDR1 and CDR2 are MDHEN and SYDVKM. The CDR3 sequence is CASSGTLTRGYTF. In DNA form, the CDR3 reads TGTGCCAGCAGTGGGACTTTAACGAGGGGCTACACCTTC.

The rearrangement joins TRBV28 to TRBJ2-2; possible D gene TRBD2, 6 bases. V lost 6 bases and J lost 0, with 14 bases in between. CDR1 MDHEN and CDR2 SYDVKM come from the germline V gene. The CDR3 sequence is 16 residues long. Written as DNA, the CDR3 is TGTGCCAGCAGGGGAGGTAGCGGACCGAACACCGGGGAGCTGTTTTTT. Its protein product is CASRGGSGPNTGELFF.

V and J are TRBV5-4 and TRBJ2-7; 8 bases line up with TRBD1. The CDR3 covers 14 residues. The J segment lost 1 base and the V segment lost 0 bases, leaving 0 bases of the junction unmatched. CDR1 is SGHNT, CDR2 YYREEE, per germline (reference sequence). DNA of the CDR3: TGTGCCAGCAGCTTGGGACAGGGGTCCTACGAGCAGTACTTC. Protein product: CASSLGQGSYEQYF.

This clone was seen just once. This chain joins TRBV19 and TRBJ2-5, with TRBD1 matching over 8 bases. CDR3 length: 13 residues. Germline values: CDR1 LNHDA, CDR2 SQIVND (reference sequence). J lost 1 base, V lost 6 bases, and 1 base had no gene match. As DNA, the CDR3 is TGTGCCAGTAGGGGGACAGGCCAAGAGACCCAGTACTTC. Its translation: CASRGTGQETQYF.

CDR3 amino acids: CASSPGGYPGADTQYF. The CDR3 bases are TGCGCCAGCAGCCCCGGGGGTTACCCAGGAGCAGATACGCAGTATTTT. The V call is TRBV5-1, the J call TRBJ2-3, with D perhaps TRBD2 (6 bases). Germline-derived CDR1 and CDR2 are SGHRS and YFSETQ. V lost 4 bases to trimming and J lost 4 bases, with 19 bases between them. There are 16 residues in the CDR3.

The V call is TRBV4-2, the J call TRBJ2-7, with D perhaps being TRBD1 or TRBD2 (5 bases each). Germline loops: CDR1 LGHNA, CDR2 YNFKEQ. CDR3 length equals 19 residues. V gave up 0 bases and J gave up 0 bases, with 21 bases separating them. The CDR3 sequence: CASSQEEAPTWGSSYEQYF. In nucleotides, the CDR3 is TGTGCCAGCAGCCAAGAAGAGGCTCCTACCTGGGGGAGCTCCTACGAGCAGTACTTC.

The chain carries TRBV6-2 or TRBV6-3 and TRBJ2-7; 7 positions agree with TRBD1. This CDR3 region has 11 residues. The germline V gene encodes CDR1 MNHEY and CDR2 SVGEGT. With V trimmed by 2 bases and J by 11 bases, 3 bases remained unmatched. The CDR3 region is CASSYGQGEYF. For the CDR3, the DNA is TGTGCCAGCAGTTACGGGCAGGGGGAGTACTTC.

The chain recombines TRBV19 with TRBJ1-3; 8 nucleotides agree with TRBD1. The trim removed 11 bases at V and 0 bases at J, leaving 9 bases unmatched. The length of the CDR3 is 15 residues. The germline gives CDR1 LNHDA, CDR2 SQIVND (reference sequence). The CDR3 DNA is TGTGCCTGCCGGGACAGGATTCACTCTGGAAACACCATATATTTT. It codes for CACRDRIHSGNTIYF.

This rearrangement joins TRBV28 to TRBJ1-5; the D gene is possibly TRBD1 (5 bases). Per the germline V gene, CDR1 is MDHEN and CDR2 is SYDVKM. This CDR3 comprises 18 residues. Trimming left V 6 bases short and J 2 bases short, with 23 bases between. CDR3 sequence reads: CASSPLLGGVYGNQPQHF. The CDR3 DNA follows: TGTGCCAGCAGCCCCCTCCTGGGGGGTGTTTATGGCAATCAGCCCCAGCATTTT.

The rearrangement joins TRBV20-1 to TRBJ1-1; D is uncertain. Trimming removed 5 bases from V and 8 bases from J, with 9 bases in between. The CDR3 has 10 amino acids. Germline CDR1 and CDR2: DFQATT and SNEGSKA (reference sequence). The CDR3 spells CSARPAEAFF. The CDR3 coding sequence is TGCAGTGCTCGACCGGCCGAAGCTTTCTTT.

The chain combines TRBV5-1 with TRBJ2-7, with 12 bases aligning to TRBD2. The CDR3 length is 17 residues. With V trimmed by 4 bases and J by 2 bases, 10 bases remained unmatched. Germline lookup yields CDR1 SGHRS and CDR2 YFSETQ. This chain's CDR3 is CASSRGGLAGIAYEQYF. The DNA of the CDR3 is TGCGCCAGCAGCCGGGGGGGACTAGCGGGTATCGCCTACGAGCAGTACTTC. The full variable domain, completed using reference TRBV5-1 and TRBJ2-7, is KAGVTQTPRYLIKTRGQQVTLSCSPISGHRSVSWYQQTPGQGLQFLFEYFSETQRNKGNFPGRFSGRQFSNSRSEMNVSTLELGDSALYLCASSRGGLAGIAYEQYFGPGTRLTVT.